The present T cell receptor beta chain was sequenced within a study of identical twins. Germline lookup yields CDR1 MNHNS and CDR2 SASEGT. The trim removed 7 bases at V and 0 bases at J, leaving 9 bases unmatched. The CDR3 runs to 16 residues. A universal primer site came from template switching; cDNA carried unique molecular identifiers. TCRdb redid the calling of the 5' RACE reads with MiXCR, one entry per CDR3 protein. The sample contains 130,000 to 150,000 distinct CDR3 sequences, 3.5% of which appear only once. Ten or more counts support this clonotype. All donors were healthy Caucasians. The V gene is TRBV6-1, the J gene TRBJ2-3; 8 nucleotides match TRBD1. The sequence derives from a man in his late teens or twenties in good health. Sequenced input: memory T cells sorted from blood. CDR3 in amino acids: CASKKPGGESTDTQYF. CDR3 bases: TGTGCCAGCAAAAAACCAGGGGGCGAAAGCACAGATACGCAGTATTTT.